The 4 T cell receptor beta chains below were found in one sample sequenced in a study of HIV-infected patients and healthy controls. cDNA was made from around 0.45 ug RNA using alpha and beta constant primers. Each of the alpha and beta chains got its own library through chain-specific third strand synthesis with indices. TCRdb reprocessed the 5' RACE reads with MiXCR, giving one entry per CDR3 protein. The sample consists of around 8,800 distinct CDR3 sequences, around 7% of them appearing once. All unsorted peripheral T cells were captured because whole blood was used without fractionation. The sequences come from blood, collected before antiretroviral therapy. These receptors came from an adult with HIV infection.

This clonotype has a count of ten or more. This chain uses TRBV7-3 with TRBJ2-2; D is perhaps TRBD2 (6 bases). V was shortened by 2 bases and J by 1 base, with 8 bases between the two germline ends. Germline CDR1 reads SGHTA; CDR2 reads FQGTGA. The CDR3 covers 15 residues. CDR3 nucleotide sequence: TGTGCCAGCAGCTTAGGAGGGCGGAACACCGGGGAGCTGTTTTTT. Amino acid sequence: CASSLGGRNTGELFF.

This clonotype has a single count. This rearrangement joins TRBV27 to TRBJ1-5, with D perhaps TRBD1 (6 bases). The CDR3 spans 14 residues. The germline V gene has CDR1 MNHEY and CDR2 SMNVEV (reference sequence). Between the trimmed V and J ends, which lost 4 bases and 1 base, there was a span of 8 bases. The CDR3 bases are TGTGCCAGCAGTTACAGGGTCAGCAATCAGCCCCAGCATTTT. Residues: CASSYRVSNQPQHF.

This clonotype was found many times. This chain links TRBV5-1 with TRBJ2-3, with unresolved D. The length of the CDR3 is 14 residues. Trimming removed 0 bases at V and 2 bases at J, with 7 bases between. Germline V gene sequence: CDR1 SGHRS, CDR2 YFSETQ. Here the CDR3 DNA reads TGCGCCAGCAGCTTGGAAGGGCTCACAGATACGCAGTATTTT. The encoded protein is CASSLEGLTDTQYF.

This clonotype was counted ten times or more. The genes are TRBV30 and TRBJ2-7, with D uncertain. The germline V and J ends were trimmed by 3 bases and 3 bases, with 9 bases remaining between them. From germline, CDR1 is GTSNPN and CDR2 SVGIG (reference sequence). The CDR3 has 12 amino acids. The CDR3 DNA reads TGTGCCTGGAGCTTGGGATTCTACGAGCAGTACTTC. Amino acids: CAWSLGFYEQYF. Looking up the rest from reference TRBV30 and TRBJ2-7 gives the full variable domain: SQTIHQWPATLVQPVGSPLSLECTVEGTSNPNLYWYRQAAGRGLQLLFYSVGIGQISSEVPQNLSASRPQDRQFILSSKKLLLSDSGFYLCAWSLGFYEQYFGPGTRLTVT.